This TCR beta chain derives from a study of OX40 agonist ivuxolimab in advanced cancers. Study as a whole: Cohort: roughly 80% men, mean age about 60, aged about 20 to 79.

CDR3 length: 14 residues. The V end lost 8 bases, the J end lost 3 bases, and 17 bases lay between the germline ends. The germline V gene has CDR1 MNHEY and CDR2 SVGAGI. TCRdb's table, derived via immunoSEQ multiplex PCR, lists solely in-frame clones and lacks some. The sample includes 50,000 to 65,000 clones, around 89% seen only once; the top ten take approximately 1.5%. The TCR originated in an adult with an advanced solid tumor such as melanoma, head and neck, liver or kidney cancer. This sequence joins TRBV6-5 and TRBJ2-7, with D tentatively TRBD2 (5 bases). This material consisted of CD4+ or CD8+ T cells sorted from blood, taken in a trial of the OX40 agonist ivuxolimab. CDR3 nucleotides: TGTGCCAGCCGGACTCTAGAAATCGGCTACGAGCAGTACTTC. It specifies CASRTLEIGYEQYF.